This record looks at one T cell receptor beta chain sequence and its context. The antigen is unknown. The identical CDR3 is also encoded by other nucleotide sequences in the sample. These data belong to a study of shared clonotypes between healthy human individuals. TCRdb's table, derived via immunoSEQ multiplex PCR, lists solely in-frame clones and lacks some. This sample has about 2.1 million clones, with just over 90% found just once. Trimming at V came to 1 base and at J to 9 bases, leaving 2 bases not matched to a gene. This CDR3 has 13 residues. Germline V CDR1 and CDR2: LGHNA, YSLEER. As defined, naive CD8 cells were CD45RO-negative and positively selected for CCR7, with terminally differentiated effector memory CD45RA+ cells excluded. Findings of the study overall: Four donors showed sharing of approximately 5% of naive CD4 clonotypes.

The specimen was naive CD8+ T cells from PBMCs. The clonotype was recovered from a man aged 18 to 30 in good health. Some clones in this sample may be carry-over from other donors' samples. J is TRBJ2-1 and V is TRBV4-3; 8 bases match TRBD2. CDR3 protein: CASSQGLAGEQFF. The CDR3 region has the DNA TGCGCCAGCAGCCAAGGGCTAGCGGGTGAGCAGTTCTTC.